Below are 9 T cell receptor beta chains sequenced from a single sample in a study of T cells in narcolepsy. Sequencing was performed with immunoSEQ multiplex PCR; in TCRdb, only in-frame clones are kept and a portion is missing. This repertoire shows 31,000 or so clones, roughly 88% found once; its top ten account for around 1.2%. Specimen: CD45RA- memory CD4+ T cells from PBMCs. Every receptor here comes from a human donor with narcolepsy.

This chain links TRBV7-6 with TRBJ2-3, with D tentatively TRBD2 (6 bases). V lost 3 bases to trimming and J lost 8 bases, with 12 bases between them. There are 13 residues in the CDR3. CDR1 and CDR2 from the germline V gene are SGHVS and FNYEAQ. The CDR3 spells CASSLPSDSTQYF. The CDR3 DNA reads TGTGCCAGCAGCTTGCCTAGCGATTCTACGCAGTATTTT.

The chain couples TRBV27 to TRBJ2-5, with 9 bases aligning to TRBD2. Germline V CDR1 and CDR2: MNHEY, SMNVEV (reference sequence). CDR3 length: 15 amino acids. The junction had 9 bases not matched to a gene; V was cut back by 8 bases and J by 2 bases. The CDR3 here is CASLSVSGGQETQYF. CDR3 bases: TGTGCCAGCTTAAGTGTTAGCGGGGGTCAAGAGACCCAGTACTTC.

The chain uses TRBV13 and TRBJ2-3, with D uncertain. Germline loops: CDR1 PRHDT, CDR2 FYEKMQ (reference sequence). This CDR3 has 14 amino acids. The V end was cut by 1 base, the J end by 7 bases, with 12 bases between. CDR3 protein: CASSLVGRVNTQYF. The CDR3 DNA reads TGTGCCAGCAGCTTAGTGGGCCGGGTGAATACGCAGTATTTT.

The chain carries TRBV9 and TRBJ1-3; D is ambiguous. This CDR3 region has 14 residues. V was cut by 4 bases and J by 4 bases, with 12 bases left in between. The germline gives CDR1 SGDLS, CDR2 YYNGEE. CDR3 in amino acids: CASSLRTEGNTIYF. The CDR3 DNA follows: TGTGCCAGCAGCCTCAGGACGGAGGGAAACACCATATATTTT.

The chain has TRBV13 and TRBJ1-2; 7 bases match TRBD1. The CDR3 contains 14 residues. The germline V gene encodes CDR1 PRHDT and CDR2 FYEKMQ (reference sequence). Unmatched junction bases numbered 3, after V lost 1 base and J lost 4 bases. In nucleotides, the CDR3 is TGTGCCAGCAGCTTAGTATCAGGGGGCTATGGCTACACCTTC. Its translation: CASSLVSGGYGYTF.

V gene TRBV28 combines with J gene TRBJ2-5, with 10 bases that match TRBD1. The CDR3 has 17 amino acids. Germline V CDR1 and CDR2: MDHEN, SYDVKM. V was clipped by 3 bases and J by 0 bases; unmatched bases: 7. The CDR3 nucleotides are TGTGCCAGCAGTTTCGTTCCCGGACAGGGGGACCAAGAGACCCAGTACTTC. Translated, it gives CASSFVPGQGDQETQYF.

The gene calls are TRBV18 and TRBJ1-3; D gene uncertain. From germline, CDR1 is KGHSH and CDR2 LQKENI. V lost 2 bases, J lost 0 bases, and 8 bases lay in between. CDR3 length: 15 residues. In DNA, the CDR3 is TGTGCCAGCTCACCAGTCAGCAGCTCTGGAAACACCATATATTTT. This gives the protein CASSPVSSSGNTIYF.

Turning to this clone: Other DNA sequences in the sample encode the same CDR3. The chain uses TRBV5-1 and TRBJ1-1; D may be TRBD1 (5 bases). The V and J ends lost 1 base and 0 bases respectively, with 7 bases between them. Per the germline V gene, CDR1 is SGHRS and CDR2 is YFSETQ. CDR3 length: 14 residues. CDR3 region: CASSLSGMNTEAFF. The CDR3 DNA reads as TGCGCCAGCAGCTTGTCAGGGATGAACACTGAAGCTTTCTTT.

This chain uses TRBV19 with TRBJ2-5; no reliable D call. This CDR3 comprises 15 residues. V lost 5 bases to trimming and J lost 7 bases, with 20 bases between them. In germline, CDR1 is LNHDA, CDR2 SQIVND (reference sequence). The CDR3 loop is CASSVPGPRSGTQYF. The DNA for the CDR3 is TGTGCCAGTAGTGTCCCGGGCCCGAGATCGGGGACCCAGTACTTC.